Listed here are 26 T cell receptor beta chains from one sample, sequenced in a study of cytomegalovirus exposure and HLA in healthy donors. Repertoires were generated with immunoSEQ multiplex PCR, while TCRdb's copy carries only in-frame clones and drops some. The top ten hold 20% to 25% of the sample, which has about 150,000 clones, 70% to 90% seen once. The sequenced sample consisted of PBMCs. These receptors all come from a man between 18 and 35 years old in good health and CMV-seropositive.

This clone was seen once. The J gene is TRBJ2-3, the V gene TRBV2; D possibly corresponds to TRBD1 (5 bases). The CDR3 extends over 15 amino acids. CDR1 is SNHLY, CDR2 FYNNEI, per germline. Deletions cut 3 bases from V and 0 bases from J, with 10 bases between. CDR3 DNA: TGTGCCAGCAGTGACCAGGGTATTAGCACAGATACGCAGTATTTT. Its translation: CASSDQGISTDTQYF.

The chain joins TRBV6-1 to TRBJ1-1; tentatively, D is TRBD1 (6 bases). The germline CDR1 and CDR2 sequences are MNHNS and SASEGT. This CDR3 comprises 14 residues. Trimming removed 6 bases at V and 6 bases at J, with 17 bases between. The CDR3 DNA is TGTGCCAGCAGGCAGGGGATTAAGGAGTCTGAAGCTTTCTTT. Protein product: CASRQGIKESEAFF.

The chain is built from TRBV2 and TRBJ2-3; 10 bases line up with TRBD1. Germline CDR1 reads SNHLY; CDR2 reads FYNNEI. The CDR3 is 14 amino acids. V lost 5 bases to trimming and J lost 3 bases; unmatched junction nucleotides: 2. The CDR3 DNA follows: TGTGCCAGCAGTCCGGACAGGGGGACAGATACGCAGTATTTT. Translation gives CASSPDRGTDTQYF.

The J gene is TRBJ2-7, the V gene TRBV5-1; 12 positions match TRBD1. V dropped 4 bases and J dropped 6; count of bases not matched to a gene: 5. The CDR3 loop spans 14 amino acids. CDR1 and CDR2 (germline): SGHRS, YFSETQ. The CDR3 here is CASSPGQGATEQYF. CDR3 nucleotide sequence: TGCGCCAGCAGCCCGGGACAGGGGGCCACCGAGCAGTACTTC.

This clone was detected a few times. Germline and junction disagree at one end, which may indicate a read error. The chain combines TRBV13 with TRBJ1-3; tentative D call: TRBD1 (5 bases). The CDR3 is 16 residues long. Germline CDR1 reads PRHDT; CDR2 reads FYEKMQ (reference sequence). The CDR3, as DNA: TGTGCCAGCAGCATAGGAGGGGTAATGGCAGGAAACACCATATATTTT. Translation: CASSIGGVMAGNTIYF.

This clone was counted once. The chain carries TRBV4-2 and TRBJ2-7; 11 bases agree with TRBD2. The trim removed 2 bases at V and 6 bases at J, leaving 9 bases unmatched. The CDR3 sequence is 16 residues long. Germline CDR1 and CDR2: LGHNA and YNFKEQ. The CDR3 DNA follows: TGTGCCAGCAGCCAAACGTCGGTAGCGGGAGGGTCCGAGCAGTACTTC. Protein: CASSQTSVAGGSEQYF.

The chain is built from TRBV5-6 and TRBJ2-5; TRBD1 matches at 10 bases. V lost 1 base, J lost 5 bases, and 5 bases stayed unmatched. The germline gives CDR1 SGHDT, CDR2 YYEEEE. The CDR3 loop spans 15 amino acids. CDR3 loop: CASSLPRTGGETQYF. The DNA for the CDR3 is TGTGCCAGCAGCTTGCCGAGGACAGGGGGTGAGACCCAGTACTTC.

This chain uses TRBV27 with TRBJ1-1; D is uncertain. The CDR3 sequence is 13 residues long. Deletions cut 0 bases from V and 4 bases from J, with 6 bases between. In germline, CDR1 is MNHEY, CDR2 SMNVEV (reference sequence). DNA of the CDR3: TGTGCCAGCAGTTTATCCCGCGGCACTGAAGCTTTCTTT. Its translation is CASSLSRGTEAFF.

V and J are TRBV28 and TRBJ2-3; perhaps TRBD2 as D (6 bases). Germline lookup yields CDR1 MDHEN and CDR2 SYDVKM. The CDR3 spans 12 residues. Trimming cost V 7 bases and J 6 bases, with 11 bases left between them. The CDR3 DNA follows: TGTGCCAGCACTCAGGAGGGGGATACGCAGTATTTT. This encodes CASTQEGDTQYF.

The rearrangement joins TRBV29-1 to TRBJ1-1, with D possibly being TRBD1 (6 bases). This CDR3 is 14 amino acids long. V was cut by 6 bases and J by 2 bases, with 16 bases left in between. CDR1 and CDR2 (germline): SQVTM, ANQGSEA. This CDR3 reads CSVKSGQTNTEAFF. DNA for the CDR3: TGCAGCGTGAAATCTGGACAGACTAACACTGAAGCTTTCTTT.

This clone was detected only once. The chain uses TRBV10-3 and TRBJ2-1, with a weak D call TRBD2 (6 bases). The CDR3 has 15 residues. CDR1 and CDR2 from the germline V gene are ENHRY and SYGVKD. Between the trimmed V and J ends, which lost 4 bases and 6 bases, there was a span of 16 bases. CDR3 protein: CAISGQHGRGNEQFF. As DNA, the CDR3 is TGTGCCATCAGTGGACAGCATGGGCGGGGCAATGAGCAGTTCTTC.

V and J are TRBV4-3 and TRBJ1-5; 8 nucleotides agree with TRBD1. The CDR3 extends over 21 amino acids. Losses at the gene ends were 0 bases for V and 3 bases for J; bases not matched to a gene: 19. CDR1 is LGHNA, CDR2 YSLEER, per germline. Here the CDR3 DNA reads TGCGCCAGCAGCCAAGATCTGCTTTCTGCCCTGACAGGGGTGAACAATCAGCCCCAGCATTTT. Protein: CASSQDLLSALTGVNNQPQHF.

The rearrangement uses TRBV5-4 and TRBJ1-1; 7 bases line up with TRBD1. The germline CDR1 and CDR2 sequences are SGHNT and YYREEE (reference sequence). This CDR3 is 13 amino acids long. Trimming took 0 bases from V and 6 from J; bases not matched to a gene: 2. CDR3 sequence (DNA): TGTGCCAGCAGCTTGGACAGGGGTTCTGAAGCTTTCTTT. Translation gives CASSLDRGSEAFF.

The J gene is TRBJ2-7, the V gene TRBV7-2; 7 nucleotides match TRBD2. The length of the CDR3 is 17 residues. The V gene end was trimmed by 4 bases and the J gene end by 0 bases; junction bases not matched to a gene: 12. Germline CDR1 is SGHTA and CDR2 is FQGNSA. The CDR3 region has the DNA TGTGCCAGCAGCTCCTACCTTCTAGCGGATAGCTCCTACGAGCAGTACTTC. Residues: CASSSYLLADSSYEQYF.

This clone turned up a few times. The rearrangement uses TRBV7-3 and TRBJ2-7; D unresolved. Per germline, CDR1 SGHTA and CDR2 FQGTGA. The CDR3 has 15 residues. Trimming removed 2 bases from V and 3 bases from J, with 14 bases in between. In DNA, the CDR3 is TGTGCCAGCAGCTTATTAGCCGAGGCAAACTACGAGCAGTACTTC. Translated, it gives CASSLLAEANYEQYF.

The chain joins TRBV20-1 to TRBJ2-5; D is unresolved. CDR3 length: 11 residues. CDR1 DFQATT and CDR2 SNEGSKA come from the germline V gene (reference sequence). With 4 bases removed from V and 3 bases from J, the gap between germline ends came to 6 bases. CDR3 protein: CSAIRKETQYF. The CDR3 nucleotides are TGCAGTGCTATCCGTAAAGAGACCCAGTACTTC.

The CDR3 protein is CASSLEGGPSPEQYF. The CDR3, as DNA: TGTGCCAGCAGCTTGGAGGGGGGGCCAAGCCCCGAGCAGTACTTC. This chain joins TRBV5-4 and TRBJ2-7; maybe TRBD2 (7 bases). The CDR3 extends over 15 amino acids. V was cut by 0 bases and J by 6 bases, with 16 bases left in between. Germline assignment: CDR1 SGHNT and CDR2 YYREEE (reference sequence).

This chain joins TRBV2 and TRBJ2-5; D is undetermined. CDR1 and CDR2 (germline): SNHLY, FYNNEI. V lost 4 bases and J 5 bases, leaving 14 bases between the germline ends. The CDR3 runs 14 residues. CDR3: CASSGPLRWETQYF. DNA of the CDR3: TGTGCCAGCAGTGGGCCGCTGAGGTGGGAGACCCAGTACTTC.

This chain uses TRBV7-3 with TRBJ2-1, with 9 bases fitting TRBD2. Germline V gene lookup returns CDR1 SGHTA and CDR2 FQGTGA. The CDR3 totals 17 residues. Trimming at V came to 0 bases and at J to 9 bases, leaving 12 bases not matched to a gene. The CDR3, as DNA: TGTGCCAGCAGCTTAACTAGCGGGAGAATAGGAGTAAGTGAGCAGTTCTTC. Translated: CASSLTSGRIGVSEQFF.

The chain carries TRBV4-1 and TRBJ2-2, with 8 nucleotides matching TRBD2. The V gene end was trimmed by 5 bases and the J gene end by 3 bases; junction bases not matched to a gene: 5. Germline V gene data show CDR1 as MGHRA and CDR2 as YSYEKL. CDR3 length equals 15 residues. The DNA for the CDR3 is TGCGCCAGCAGCGGCGCTAGCGGGCACACCGGGGAGCTGTTTTTT. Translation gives CASSGASGHTGELFF.

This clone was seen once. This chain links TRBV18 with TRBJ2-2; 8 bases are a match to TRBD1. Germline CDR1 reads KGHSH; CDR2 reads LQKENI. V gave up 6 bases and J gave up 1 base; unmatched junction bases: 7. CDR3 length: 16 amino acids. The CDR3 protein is CASSLTGTGNTGELFF. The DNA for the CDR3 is TGTGCCAGCTCCCTCACCGGGACAGGGAACACCGGGGAGCTGTTTTTT.

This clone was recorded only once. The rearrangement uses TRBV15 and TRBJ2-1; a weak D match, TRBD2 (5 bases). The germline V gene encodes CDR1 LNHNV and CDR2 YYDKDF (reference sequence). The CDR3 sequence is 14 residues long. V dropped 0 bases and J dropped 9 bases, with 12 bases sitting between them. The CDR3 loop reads CATSRDLLVGEQFF. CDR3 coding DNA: TGTGCCACCAGCAGAGACCTACTAGTTGGTGAGCAGTTCTTC.

The CDR3 reads CASSVELVQRSVFF. The CDR3 DNA sequence: TGTGCCAGCAGTGTCGAGTTGGTGCAGCGGTCGGTGTTTTTT. The rearrangement links TRBV2 to TRBJ1-4, with D unresolved. Trimming stripped 4 bases from V and 15 bases from J, with 21 bases between. CDR3 size: 14 residues. The V gene's germline CDR1 is SNHLY and CDR2 FYNNEI.

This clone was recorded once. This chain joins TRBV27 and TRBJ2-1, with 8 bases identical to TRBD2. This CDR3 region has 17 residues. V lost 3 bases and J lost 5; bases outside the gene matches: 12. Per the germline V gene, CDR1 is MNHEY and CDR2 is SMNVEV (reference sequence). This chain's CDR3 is CASSFSRERGLDNEQFF. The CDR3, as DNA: TGTGCCAGCAGTTTCTCCCGAGAGCGGGGGCTAGACAATGAGCAGTTCTTC.

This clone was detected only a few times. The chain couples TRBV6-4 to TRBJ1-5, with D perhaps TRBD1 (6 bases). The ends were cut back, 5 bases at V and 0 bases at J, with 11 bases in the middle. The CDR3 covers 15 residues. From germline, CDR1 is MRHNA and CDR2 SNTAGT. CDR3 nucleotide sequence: TGTGCCAGCAGTCCCACAGGGAATAGCAATCAGCCCCAGCATTTT. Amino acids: CASSPTGNSNQPQHF.

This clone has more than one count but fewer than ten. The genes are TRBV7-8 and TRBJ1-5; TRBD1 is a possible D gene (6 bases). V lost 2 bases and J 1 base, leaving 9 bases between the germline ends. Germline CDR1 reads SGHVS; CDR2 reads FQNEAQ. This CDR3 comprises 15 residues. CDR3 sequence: CASSLNRASNQPQHF. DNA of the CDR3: TGTGCCAGCAGCTTAAACAGGGCGAGCAATCAGCCCCAGCATTTT.